This TCR beta chain came from a study of T cell changes during pregnancy in multiple sclerosis. TCRdb keeps only in-frame clones here, not all; method: immunoSEQ multiplex PCR. The sample lists tens of thousands of clones, around nine tenths occurring once. V lost 0 bases, J lost 6 bases, and 9 bases stayed unmatched. This CDR3 region has 15 residues. Germline CDR1 reads SGHRS; CDR2 reads YFSETQ. This sequence originates from a female donor with multiple sclerosis, enrolled in a pregnancy study. J is TRBJ2-7 and V is TRBV5-1, with 7 bases matching TRBD1. This specimen was peripheral blood, taken after pregnancy. The CDR3 bases are TGCGCCAGCAGCTTGGCCCACAGGGGACCTCTCGAGCAGTACTTC. Amino acids: CASSLAHRGPLEQYF. Looking up the rest from reference TRBV5-1 and TRBJ2-7 gives the full variable domain: KAGVTQTPRYLIKTRGQQVTLSCSPISGHRSVSWYQQTPGQGLQFLFEYFSETQRNKGNFPGRFSGRQFSNSRSEMNVSTLELGDSALYLCASSLAHRGPLEQYFGPGTRLTVT.